A selection of T cell receptor beta chains follows, all from one sample in a study of regulatory T cells in long-lasting Graves disease. A single record per CDR3 protein comes from TCRdb applying MiXCR to the multiplex PCR reads. The sample yields more than 350,000 distinct CDR3 sequences, roughly a fifth seen once. Sequenced here: peripheral blood mononuclear cells (PBMCs), sampled when the disease was refractory, from a patient treated with antithyroid drugs. The receptors originated from a female donor with Graves disease. Each CDR3 is given with its conserved first and last residue. A D gene is named only where the DNA matches it firmly. Expanded clones get a size class; other rows say once, few or many, or leave the size out.

v_gene	abundance	d_gene	j_gene	CDR3aa	CDR3nt
TRBV29-1	many	-	TRBJ2-7	CSVPTGRSYEQYF	TGCAGCGTTCCGACAGGTCGCTCCTACGAGCAGTACTTC
TRBV20-1	-	TRBD2	TRBJ2-5	CSAKRLAGEQETQYF	TGCAGTGCTAAAAGACTAGCGGGAGAGCAAGAGACCCAGTACTTC
TRBV27	-	-	TRBJ1-1	CACSLRTGNTEAFF	TGTGCCTGCAGTTTACGAACAGGGAACACTGAAGCTTTCTTT
TRBV9	-	TRBD2	TRBJ2-5	CASSAGLAGELKYETQYF	TGTGCCAGCAGCGCCGGACTAGCGGGAGAACTTAAGTACGAGACCCAGTACTTC
TRBV7-9	-	TRBD1	TRBJ1-1	CASSSGTGGNTEASF	TGTGCCAGCAGCTCAGGGACAGGGGGTAACACTGAAGCTTCCTTT
TRBV7-2	-	TRBD1	TRBJ2-2	CASRRQGAANTGELFF	TGTGCCAGCAGAAGACAGGGGGCCGCGAACACCGGGGAGCTGTTTTTT
TRBV7-3	-	-	TRBJ2-2	CASSLVSGRGTGELFF	TGTGCCAGCAGCTTAGTTAGCGGAAGAGGTACCGGGGAGCTGTTTTTT
TRBV5-1	-	-	TRBJ2-7	CASSLAAGESYEQYF	TGCGCCAGCAGCTTGGCTGCAGGGGAATCCTACGAGCAGTACTTC
TRBV2	many	TRBD1	TRBJ1-1	CASSYLGTANTEAFF	TGTGCCAGCAGTTATTTGGGGACAGCGAACACTGAAGCTTTCTTT
TRBV2	many	-	TRBJ1-5	CASSEGFGDQPQHF	TGTGCCAGCAGTGAGGGGTTTGGGGATCAGCCCCAGCATTTT
TRBV6-5	many	-	TRBJ1-1	CASSYSIEGIEAFF	TGTGCCAGCAGTTACAGCATTGAAGGGATTGAAGCTTTCTTT
TRBV11-2	-	-	TRBJ2-1	CASRPDRLADYNEQFF	TGTGCCAGCAGACCAGACCGGCTAGCAGACTACAATGAGCAGTTCTTC
TRBV2	many	TRBD1	TRBJ2-7	CASSGTGPYEQYF	TGTGCCAGCAGCGGGACAGGGCCCTACGAGCAGTACTTC
TRBV3-1	-	-	TRBJ2-3	CASSQAHRPDTQYF	TGTGCCAGCAGCCAAGCGCACCGCCCAGATACGCAGTATTTT
TRBV4-1	-	-	TRBJ1-2	CASSQVGGSNYGYTF	TGCGCCAGCAGCCAAGTTGGGGGGTCCAACTATGGCTACACCTTC
TRBV3-1	few	-	TRBJ1-5	CASSPQGISNQPQHF	TGTGCCAGCAGCCCACAGGGAATCAGCAATCAGCCCCAGCATTTT
TRBV28	-	-	TRBJ2-1	CASSSLARSYNEQFF	TGTGCCAGCAGTAGCCTAGCGAGATCCTACAATGAGCAGTTCTTC
TRBV28	few	-	TRBJ1-4	CASSSGTKLAKLFF	TGTGCCAGCAGTTCCGGGACAAAATTAGCAAAACTGTTTTTT
TRBV20-1	-	TRBD2	TRBJ2-7	CSAGLAGIEQYF	TGCAGTGCTGGACTAGCGGGGATCGAGCAGTACTTC
TRBV20-1	few	TRBD1	TRBJ1-1	CSARDPFQTQGIVSAFF	TGCAGTGCTAGAGACCCATTTCAGACACAGGGGATTGTATCGGCTTTCTTT
TRBV28	many	TRBD2	TRBJ2-7	CASSSYFHSGLYEQYF	TGTGCCAGCAGTTCTTACTTCCATAGCGGGCTATACGAGCAGTACTTC
TRBV6-5	few	TRBD2	TRBJ2-2	CASSYSPFSGGNTGELFF	TGTGCCAGCAGTTACTCGCCTTTTTCGGGGGGAAACACCGGGGAGCTGTTTTTT